This TCR beta chain originates from a study of identical twins. The study's findings and limits: High-abundance cord blood beta clonotypes had fewer insertions; memory repertoires showed none. Potential partial confounding of zero-insertion analyses by invariant MAIT and iNKT cells was noted. The study found weaker excess twin sharing in beta out-of-frame sequences.

The ends were cut back, 3 bases at V and 0 bases at J, with 9 bases in the middle. Germline-derived CDR1 and CDR2 are MDHEN and SYDVKM. The CDR3 runs to 14 residues. Each cDNA held unique molecular identifiers, and template switching gave it a universal primer site. TCRdb re-derived calls from the 5' RACE reads in MiXCR, one entry per CDR3 protein. The table records 450,000 or so distinct CDR3 sequences, approximately 14% of them present only once. On this clonotype itself: Its antigen is as yet unknown.

These same data were also listed under a study on yellow fever vaccine responses in identical twins.

The sample taken for sequencing was CD4+ T cells sorted from blood. The chain joins TRBV28 to TRBJ2-7; D unresolved. The clonotype originates from a woman aged 18-29 years in good health. CDR3 in amino acids: CASSFPGLSYEQYF. In DNA, the CDR3 is TGTGCCAGCAGTTTCCCCGGGCTCTCCTACGAGCAGTACTTC.